One sample yielded the 32 T cell receptor beta chains listed below, sequenced in a study of cytomegalovirus exposure and HLA in healthy donors. Assay: immunoSEQ multiplex PCR; the TCRdb copy retains only in-frame clones and omits some. The sample lists about 49,000 clones, 85% to 95% occurring once. The sample consisted of PBMCs. These receptors were taken from a young man in good health and CMV-seronegative.

The chain links TRBV7-9 to TRBJ2-2; 8 bases match TRBD2. Per germline, CDR1 SEHNR and CDR2 FQNEAQ (reference sequence). This CDR3 is 16 amino acids long. Trimming at V came to 5 bases and at J to 5 bases, leaving 10 bases not matched to a gene. The CDR3 bases are TGTGCCAGCAGCCTTAGGACTAGCCGGGGGACCGGGGAGCTGTTTTTT. Amino acids: CASSLRTSRGTGELFF.

This sequence joins TRBV28 and TRBJ2-7, with 9 bases fitting TRBD1. The CDR3 is 15 amino acids. Germline loops: CDR1 MDHEN, CDR2 SYDVKM. Losses at the gene ends were 7 bases for V and 0 bases for J; bases not matched to a gene: 7. This chain's CDR3 is CASISGQGSSYEQYF. For the CDR3, the DNA is TGTGCCAGCATCTCAGGACAGGGGAGCTCCTACGAGCAGTACTTC.

The CDR3 here is CASSLTTSRRTYGYTF. For the CDR3, the DNA is TGTGCCAGCAGCTTAACGACCTCCCGGAGGACCTATGGCTACACCTTC. V is TRBV7-9 and J is TRBJ1-2; D is unresolved. Germline CDR1 is SEHNR and CDR2 is FQNEAQ (reference sequence). Trimming pared 2 bases from V and 4 bases from J, leaving 17 bases between. The CDR3 spans 16 residues.

This clone was seen more than once but under ten times. Different DNA sequences within this sample yield the same CDR3. The chain employs TRBV27 and TRBJ2-7, with D uncertain. The CDR3 has 13 amino acids. The ends were cut back, 3 bases at V and 0 bases at J, with 6 bases in the middle. Germline V gene data show CDR1 as MNHEY and CDR2 as SMNVEV (reference sequence). CDR3 nucleotide sequence: TGTGCCAGCAGTTTGACAAGCTCCTACGAGCAGTACTTC. Its translation is CASSLTSSYEQYF.

The rearrangement uses TRBV6-4 and TRBJ2-1; 10 bases are a match to TRBD2. Trimming cost V 5 bases and J 4 bases; bases outside gene matches: 5. The CDR3 consists of 15 residues. In germline, CDR1 is MRHNA, CDR2 SNTAGT. The CDR3 DNA follows: TGTGCCAGCAGTCCGGGGACTAGCGAGTACAATGAGCAGTTCTTC. Translated, it gives CASSPGTSEYNEQFF.

The chain couples TRBV27 to TRBJ2-7; no reliable D call. CDR1 and CDR2 from the germline V gene are MNHEY and SMNVEV (reference sequence). This CDR3 is 13 amino acids long. V was cut by 3 bases and J by 2 bases, with 8 bases left in between. CDR3 amino acids: CASSFGLAYEQYF. The CDR3 region has the DNA TGTGCCAGCAGTTTCGGGTTAGCCTACGAGCAGTACTTC.

V and J are TRBV19 and TRBJ2-7; D is uncertain. This CDR3 is 10 amino acids long. Trimming took 8 bases from V and 3 from J, leaving 5 bases between them. CDR1 LNHDA and CDR2 SQIVND come from the germline V gene (reference sequence). The CDR3 coding sequence is TGTGCCAGTCTGAGCTACGAGCAGTACTTC. Amino acid sequence: CASLSYEQYF.

The CDR3, as DNA: TGTGCCAGTAGTATGGCGCTAGCGGCCCCCCTCCAGGAGCTGTTTTTT. It yields the protein CASSMALAAPLQELFF. V gene TRBV19 combines with J gene TRBJ2-2; 7 bases fit TRBD2. V shed 3 bases and J 10 bases; nucleotides not matched to a gene: 14. The CDR3 consists of 16 residues. In germline, CDR1 is LNHDA, CDR2 SQIVND (reference sequence).

This chain connects TRBV27 to TRBJ2-1, with TRBD1 matching over 7 bases. The V gene's germline CDR1 is MNHEY and CDR2 SMNVEV (reference sequence). V was clipped by 7 bases and J by 3 bases; unmatched bases: 9. The CDR3 runs 15 residues. CDR3 region: CASTSGTESYNEQFF. The CDR3 bases are TGTGCCAGCACCTCCGGGACAGAGAGCTACAATGAGCAGTTCTTC.

V usage is TRBV27 and J usage is TRBJ1-2; D uncertain. CDR1 is MNHEY and CDR2 is SMNVEV in the germline V gene (reference sequence). The CDR3 contains 13 residues. Trimming took off 2 bases at V and 7 bases at J, with 11 bases between the two ends. In nucleotides, the CDR3 is TGTGCCAGCAGTTTAAGTCGGAGCGGTGGCTACACCTTC. This encodes CASSLSRSGGYTF.

The chain has TRBV18 and TRBJ2-7; D perhaps matches TRBD1 (5 bases). Trimming left V 0 bases short and J 12 bases short, with 12 bases between. Germline-derived CDR1 and CDR2 are KGHSH and LQKENI. This CDR3 is 12 amino acids long. CDR3 region: CASSPPAGNGYF. The CDR3 nucleotides read TGTGCCAGCTCACCACCAGCAGGGAATGGGTACTTC. Supplemented by reference TRBV18 and TRBJ2-7, the full variable domain reads NAGVMQNPRHLVRRRGQEARLRCSPMKGHSHVYWYRQLPEEGLKFMVYLQKENIIDESGMPKERFSAEFPKEGPSILRIQQVVRGDSAAYFCASSPPAGNGYFGPGTRLTVT.

J is TRBJ2-2 and V is TRBV28; D is perhaps TRBD2 (5 bases). Trimming shortened V by 8 bases and J by 2 bases, and 21 bases separated the two germline ends. This CDR3 contains 17 residues. CDR1 is MDHEN and CDR2 is SYDVKM in the germline V gene. This CDR3 is CASRPRLAFRNTGELFF. In nucleotides, the CDR3 is TGTGCCAGCCGACCCCGCCTAGCCTTCAGAAACACCGGGGAGCTGTTTTTT.

The chain's CDR3 is CASSYSPGVGNTIYF. Here the CDR3 DNA reads TGTGCCAGCAGTTACTCGCCCGGAGTTGGAAACACCATATATTTT. The chain combines TRBV6-5 with TRBJ1-3; D is undetermined. Germline lookup yields CDR1 MNHEY and CDR2 SVGAGI. The CDR3 covers 15 residues. The germline V and J ends were trimmed by 0 bases and 3 bases, with 9 bases remaining between them.

V is TRBV19 and J is TRBJ1-2; D gene uncertain. V lost 3 bases to trimming and J lost 7 bases, with 12 bases between them. The CDR3 runs to 13 residues. CDR1 is LNHDA and CDR2 is SQIVND in the germline V gene (reference sequence). The CDR3 reads CASSMVREGGYTF. CDR3 nucleotide sequence: TGTGCCAGTAGTATGGTGAGGGAAGGTGGCTACACCTTC. Variable domain in full (rest from reference TRBV19 and TRBJ1-2): DGGITQSPKYLFRKEGQNVTLSCEQNLNHDAMYWYRQDPGQGLRLIYYSQIVNDFQKGDIAEGYSVSREKKESFPLTVTSAQKNPTAFYLCASSMVREGGYTFGSGTRLTVV.

This clone appeared once. V is TRBV2 and J is TRBJ2-5; TRBD2 matches at 10 bases. The germline CDR1 and CDR2 sequences are SNHLY and FYNNEI. V was clipped by 8 bases and J by 3 bases; unmatched bases: 12. The CDR3 spans 16 residues. The CDR3 is CASPNVRLAGEETQYF. CDR3 DNA: TGTGCCAGCCCAAACGTGAGACTAGCGGGCGAAGAGACCCAGTACTTC.

The gene calls are TRBV7-2 and TRBJ2-5, with 10 nucleotides matching TRBD2. The V gene end was trimmed by 5 bases and the J gene end by 5 bases; junction bases not matched to a gene: 11. This CDR3 has 16 amino acids. Germline V lookup: CDR1 SGHTA, CDR2 FQGNSA. The DNA of the CDR3 is TGTGCCAGCAGCCCAGGCCCGGCTAGCGGGAGTGAGACCCAGTACTTC. It encodes CASSPGPASGSETQYF.

This clone has only one observation. The chain combines TRBV5-1 with TRBJ2-3, with D perhaps matching TRBD1 (5 bases). The germline V and J ends were trimmed by 1 base and 4 bases, with 22 bases remaining between them. The CDR3 totals 18 residues. Germline V gives CDR1 SGHRS, CDR2 YFSETQ. The DNA of the CDR3 is TGCGCCAGCAGCTTGATTTTCGGTGGGGCCCCTAGGGCAGATACGCAGTATTTT. Translation: CASSLIFGGAPRADTQYF. Full variable domain (rest looked up from reference TRBV5-1 and TRBJ2-3): KAGVTQTPRYLIKTRGQQVTLSCSPISGHRSVSWYQQTPGQGLQFLFEYFSETQRNKGNFPGRFSGRQFSNSRSEMNVSTLELGDSALYLCASSLIFGGAPRADTQYFGPGTRLTVL.

The V call is TRBV28, the J call TRBJ1-5; D possibly corresponds to TRBD1 (6 bases). Looked up from germline, CDR1 is MDHEN and CDR2 is SYDVKM. CDR3 size: 13 residues. V was shortened by 6 bases and J by 6 bases, with 12 bases between the two germline ends. CDR3 sequence reads: CASSGTGPQPQHF. The CDR3 bases are TGTGCCAGCAGCGGTACAGGGCCTCAGCCCCAGCATTTT.

The chain couples TRBV6-1 to TRBJ1-5; 7 positions match TRBD1. The length of the CDR3 is 13 residues. Germline values: CDR1 MNHNS, CDR2 SASEGT. V shed 6 bases, J shed 7 bases, and the junction held 6 bases outside the gene matches. DNA of the CDR3: TGTGCCAGCAGCGACAGGGTTCAGCAGCCCCAGCATTTT. It codes for CASSDRVQQPQHF.

The V call is TRBV4-1, the J call TRBJ2-5, with D possibly being TRBD2 (5 bases). CDR1 is MGHRA, CDR2 YSYEKL, per germline. The CDR3 extends over 15 amino acids. The V gene lost 1 base and the J gene lost 2 bases, with 11 bases spanning the gap. Written as DNA, the CDR3 is TGCGCCAGCAGCCAAGCCCGAGACTATCAAGAGACCCAGTACTTC. Its protein product is CASSQARDYQETQYF.

J is TRBJ1-2 and V is TRBV19; D call uncertain. V lost 7 bases, J lost 6 bases, and 18 bases lay in between. CDR1 is LNHDA, CDR2 SQIVND, per germline (reference sequence). The CDR3 length is 14 residues. This CDR3 reads CASNTPGGVHGYTF. Here the CDR3 DNA reads TGTGCCAGTAACACCCCAGGCGGGGTACATGGCTACACCTTC.

The V call is TRBV15, the J call TRBJ1-5; 9 positions agree with TRBD1. Germline CDR1 and CDR2: LNHNV and YYDKDF (reference sequence). Trimming at V came to 0 bases and at J to 11 bases, leaving 8 bases not matched to a gene. This CDR3 spans 15 amino acids. CDR3 amino acids: CATSRDRGTGRTQHF. DNA of the CDR3: TGTGCCACCAGCAGAGACAGAGGGACAGGGAGGACCCAGCATTTT. The full variable domain, its missing parts supplied by reference TRBV15 and TRBJ1-5, is DAMVIQNPRYQVTQFGKPVTLSCSQTLNHNVMYWYQQKSSQAPKLLFHYYDKDFNNEADTPDNFQSRRPNTSFCFLDIRSPGLGDTAMYLCATSRDRGTGRTQHFGDGTRLSIL.

The chain has TRBV6-6 and TRBJ1-4, with TRBD1 matching 7 bases. CDR1 is MNHNY, CDR2 SVGAGI, per germline (reference sequence). The CDR3 is 15 residues long. With 6 bases clipped from V and 5 bases from J, the junction kept 9 bases outside the gene matches. The CDR3 DNA is TGTGCCAGCAGGGAGGTCAGGGGGTTCAATGAAAAACTGTTTTTT. Encoded protein: CASREVRGFNEKLFF.

The genes are TRBV18 and TRBJ2-7, with TRBD1 matching 9 bases. The junction had 12 bases not matched to a gene; V was cut back by 4 bases and J by 5 bases. This CDR3 contains 16 residues. The germline V gene encodes CDR1 KGHSH and CDR2 LQKENI. CDR3 region: CASSRGLQGAVNEQYF. DNA of the CDR3: TGTGCCAGCTCACGGGGCTTACAGGGGGCTGTGAACGAGCAGTACTTC. Based on the CDR3 plus reference TRBV18 and TRBJ2-7, the full variable domain is NAGVMQNPRHLVRRRGQEARLRCSPMKGHSHVYWYRQLPEEGLKFMVYLQKENIIDESGMPKERFSAEFPKEGPSILRIQQVVRGDSAAYFCASSRGLQGAVNEQYFGPGTRLTVT.

V is TRBV7-9 and J is TRBJ2-5, with a weak D call TRBD1 (5 bases). In germline, CDR1 is SEHNR, CDR2 FQNEAQ (reference sequence). The CDR3 spans 14 residues. Trimming stripped 4 bases from V and 1 base from J, with 10 bases between. The DNA of the CDR3 is TGTGCCAGCAGCTACCCAGGGTCCCAAGAGACCCAGTACTTC. Translated, it gives CASSYPGSQETQYF.

The genes are TRBV13 and TRBJ2-7, with TRBD2 matching 7 bases. From germline, CDR1 is PRHDT and CDR2 FYEKMQ (reference sequence). Trimming at V came to 5 bases and at J to 6 bases, leaving 10 bases not matched to a gene. This CDR3 comprises 14 residues. Here the CDR3 DNA reads TGTGCCAGCAGCGCCCGCGGACTAGTCCCCGAGCAGTACTTC. This sequence encodes CASSARGLVPEQYF. Together with reference TRBV13 and TRBJ2-7, the CDR3 gives the full variable domain: AAGVIQSPRHLIKEKRETATLKCYPIPRHDTVYWYQQGPGQDPQFLISFYEKMQSDKGSIPDRFSAQQFSDYHSELNMSSLELGDSALYFCASSARGLVPEQYFGPGTRLTVT.

V and J are TRBV28 and TRBJ1-5; D is ambiguous. The CDR3 extends over 13 amino acids. Trimming cost V 5 bases and J 4 bases, with 9 bases left between them. Germline assignment: CDR1 MDHEN and CDR2 SYDVKM. CDR3 sequence: CASSLPTNQPQHF. CDR3 in DNA: TGTGCCAGCAGTCTGCCGACAAATCAGCCCCAGCATTTT.

The CDR3 here is CASSQGTGASTRLYF. The DNA of the CDR3 is TGTGCCAGCAGCCAAGGGACAGGGGCGTCAACTCGGTTGTACTTC. The chain is built from TRBV14 and TRBJ2-7; 9 bases map to TRBD1. Germline CDR1 is SGHDN and CDR2 is FVKESK. Germline trimming cut 1 base from V and 12 bases from J; bases unmatched to any gene: 13. This CDR3 has 15 residues.

This rearrangement joins TRBV18 to TRBJ2-7, with D tentatively TRBD1 (5 bases). The germline CDR1 and CDR2 sequences are KGHSH and LQKENI. Trimming shortened V by 4 bases and J by 4 bases, and 8 bases separated the two germline ends. This CDR3 comprises 12 residues. The CDR3 bases are TGTGCCAGCTCACTAAGGGGTTACGAGCAGTACTTC. Translated, it gives CASSLRGYEQYF.

This chain joins TRBV7-3 and TRBJ2-2; TRBD2 might be the D (5 bases). With 2 bases removed from V and 7 bases from J, the gap between germline ends came to 11 bases. This CDR3 has 14 amino acids. The germline gives CDR1 SGHTA, CDR2 FQGTGA. The CDR3: CASSLWLAGGELFF. CDR3 nucleotides: TGTGCCAGCAGCTTATGGCTAGCTGGCGGGGAGCTGTTTTTT.

Remarks on this clone: Other DNA sequences in this specimen translate into the identical CDR3. The genes are TRBV19 and TRBJ2-7; possible D gene TRBD2, 6 bases. The germline V and J ends were trimmed by 11 bases and 0 bases, with 17 bases remaining between them. Per the germline V gene, CDR1 is LNHDA and CDR2 is SQIVND (reference sequence). The CDR3 extends over 14 amino acids. CDR3 DNA: TGTGCCCGCCGGGGTAGCGGATACTCCTACGAGCAGTACTTC. It codes for CARRGSGYSYEQYF.

The V call is TRBV5-4, the J call TRBJ1-2, with TRBD1 as a possible D gene (5 bases). The germline V gene has CDR1 SGHNT and CDR2 YYREEE (reference sequence). The V end was cut by 4 bases, the J end by 6 bases, with 16 bases between. CDR3 length: 14 residues. This CDR3 reads CASSDGPPGDGYTF. In DNA form, the CDR3 reads TGTGCCAGCAGCGACGGACCCCCGGGGGATGGCTACACCTTC.